These 18 T cell receptor beta chains were all obtained from the same sample, sequenced in a study of somatic mutations in cytotoxic T cells in rheumatoid arthritis. Libraries were prepared by immunoSEQ multiplex PCR; TCRdb keeps only in-frame clonotypes and omits some of them. The table records around 23,000 clones, approximately 73% of them present only once. The sequencing sample was made of CD8+ T cells sorted from blood. The receptors shown here come from a woman aged 18 to 35 in good health.

The rearrangement links TRBV27 to TRBJ2-1; no clear D gene. CDR1 and CDR2 (germline): MNHEY, SMNVEV (reference sequence). The CDR3 consists of 13 residues. V lost 4 bases to trimming and J lost 3 bases, with 7 bases between them. The CDR3 bases are TGTGCCAGCAGTTCTGTTGGCTACAATGAGCAGTTCTTC. Translated, it gives CASSSVGYNEQFF.

V usage is TRBV7-9 and J usage is TRBJ1-5, with D unresolved. The CDR3 totals 15 residues. V was pared by 5 bases and J by 2 bases, with 13 bases between. Germline V lookup: CDR1 SEHNR, CDR2 FQNEAQ (reference sequence). CDR3 coding DNA: TGTGCCAGCAGCCCCCCCGGCGGGGGCAATCAGCCCCAGCATTTT. This translates into CASSPPGGGNQPQHF. The complete variable domain, with remaining parts taken from reference TRBV7-9 and TRBJ1-5, reads DTGVSQNPRHKITKRGQNVTFRCDPISEHNRLYWYRQTLGQGPEFLTYFQNEAQLEKSRLLSDRFSAERPKGSFSTLEIQRTEQGDSAMYLCASSPPGGGNQPQHFGDGTRLSIL.

The gene calls are TRBV2 and TRBJ2-1; TRBD1 aligns across 11 bases. Germline assignment: CDR1 SNHLY and CDR2 FYNNEI. The CDR3 sequence is 16 residues long. Unmatched junction bases numbered 8, after V lost 6 bases and J lost 4 bases. In DNA form, the CDR3 reads TGTGCCAGCAGGCTTACTGGGACAGGGGGGTACAATGAGCAGTTCTTC. Amino acid sequence: CASRLTGTGGYNEQFF.

In DNA, the CDR3 is TGCGCCAGCAGCTTGGCCCAGGGCCTCTCCCTAGGAGAGCAGTACTTC. Its protein is CASSLAQGLSLGEQYF. The J gene is TRBJ2-7, the V gene TRBV5-1, with TRBD1 as a possible D gene (5 bases). The CDR3 has 16 residues. V lost 0 bases, J lost 7 bases, and 20 bases lay in between. Germline V gene lookup returns CDR1 SGHRS and CDR2 YFSETQ.

This clone was recorded once. This chain joins TRBV7-6 and TRBJ1-1; D ambiguous. V shed 4 bases and J shed 3 bases, with 9 bases lying between them. The CDR3 covers 13 residues. Germline V gene lookup returns CDR1 SGHVS and CDR2 FNYEAQ. CDR3 loop: CASSSTPYTEAFF. Written as DNA, the CDR3 is TGTGCCAGCAGCTCTACACCCTACACTGAAGCTTTCTTT.

This chain joins TRBV9 and TRBJ2-3; TRBD2 might be the D (6 bases). The CDR3 is 14 amino acids. CDR1 is SGDLS and CDR2 is YYNGEE in the germline V gene. V was shortened by 3 bases and J by 2 bases, with 10 bases between the two germline ends. CDR3 coding DNA: TGTGCCAGCAGCGCCCGGGACTCCACAGATACGCAGTATTTT. It yields the protein CASSARDSTDTQYF. Filled out from reference TRBV9 and TRBJ2-3, the complete variable domain reads DSGVTQTPKHLITATGQRVTLRCSPRSGDLSVYWYQQSLDQGLQFLIQYYNGEERAKGNILERFSAQQFPDLHSELNLSSLELGDSALYFCASSARDSTDTQYFGPGTRLTVL.

The chain has TRBV28 and TRBJ2-7, with 8 bases matching TRBD2. The CDR3 runs 15 residues. The ends lost 6 bases at V and 0 bases at J; junction bases unmatched: 7. Germline CDR1 MDHEN, CDR2 SYDVKM. In nucleotides, the CDR3 is TGTGCCAGCAGGTATACTAGCGGAAGCTCCTACGAGCAGTACTTC. It specifies CASRYTSGSSYEQYF.

The CDR3 sequence is CASSLGTSGYEQYF. Here the CDR3 DNA reads TGTGCCAGCAGCTTGGGGACTAGCGGGTACGAGCAGTACTTC. This rearrangement joins TRBV5-4 to TRBJ2-7; 11 nucleotides align to TRBD2. Germline V gene lookup returns CDR1 SGHNT and CDR2 YYREEE (reference sequence). This CDR3 is built from 14 residues. With V trimmed by 0 bases and J by 4 bases, 0 bases remained unmatched.

The chain joins TRBV11-2 to TRBJ2-1; 7 nucleotides align to TRBD2. Trimming cost V 1 base and J 8 bases; bases outside gene matches: 8. The CDR3 loop spans 15 amino acids. CDR1 is SGHAT and CDR2 is FQNNGV in the germline V gene. The CDR3 region is CASSLARRAGDEQFF. The CDR3 DNA reads as TGTGCCAGCAGCTTAGCCCGCAGGGCGGGGGATGAGCAGTTCTTC.

The chain has TRBV6-1 and TRBJ2-1; a weak D match, TRBD2 (5 bases). Trimming took 5 bases from V and 8 from J, leaving 16 bases between them. CDR3 length equals 14 residues. Germline loops: CDR1 MNHNS, CDR2 SASEGT. CDR3 nucleotide sequence: TGTGCCAGCAGTCCCGGGGTGCATATGGATGAGCAGTTCTTC. Translated: CASSPGVHMDEQFF.

In this sample, this clone turned up a few times. The rearrangement uses TRBV6-1 and TRBJ1-5, with unresolved D. This CDR3 is built from 15 residues. V was pared by 4 bases and J by 6 bases, with 16 bases between. Germline CDR1 and CDR2: MNHNS and SASEGT. The CDR3 reads CASSGGVARTQPQHF. CDR3 in DNA: TGTGCCAGCAGTGGGGGAGTAGCTCGGACTCAGCCCCAGCATTTT.

The chain is built from TRBV27 and TRBJ2-1; D gene ambiguous. This CDR3 has 13 amino acids. CDR1 is MNHEY, CDR2 SMNVEV, per germline (reference sequence). The ends were cut back, 5 bases at V and 2 bases at J, with 7 bases in the middle. The CDR3 sequence: CASSQAPYNEQFF. The CDR3 nucleotides are TGTGCCAGCAGTCAAGCGCCCTACAATGAGCAGTTCTTC.

The gene calls are TRBV30 and TRBJ1-1, with 7 nucleotides matching TRBD1. This CDR3 contains 18 residues. The V gene end was trimmed by 3 bases and the J gene end by 0 bases; junction bases not matched to a gene: 16. CDR1 and CDR2 (germline): GTSNPN, SVGIG (reference sequence). The CDR3 region is CAWSGFRQGYGMNTEAFF. As DNA, the CDR3 is TGTGCCTGGAGCGGCTTCCGACAGGGCTATGGGATGAACACTGAAGCTTTCTTT.

CDR3 region: CASMAPSAEQFF. The CDR3 nucleotides are TGTGCCAGCATGGCTCCCTCGGCCGAGCAGTTCTTC. The gene calls are TRBV27 and TRBJ2-1, with D unclear. V was cut by 7 bases and J by 10 bases, with 14 bases left in between. Germline CDR1 and CDR2: MNHEY and SMNVEV (reference sequence). The CDR3 is 12 residues long.

The chain is built from TRBV7-2 and TRBJ2-7, with 11 positions matching TRBD2. The CDR3 sequence is 17 residues long. Per the germline V gene, CDR1 is SGHTA and CDR2 is FQGNSA. V shed 3 bases, J shed 0 bases, and the junction held 7 bases outside the gene matches. The CDR3 region is CASSFFGLAGRSYEQYF. DNA for the CDR3: TGTGCCAGCAGCTTCTTTGGACTAGCGGGTCGCTCCTACGAGCAGTACTTC.

A few counts support this clone. The V gene is TRBV7-9, the J gene TRBJ1-5, with unresolved D. V lost 1 base to trimming and J lost 3 bases, with 10 bases between them. Germline CDR1 SEHNR, CDR2 FQNEAQ (reference sequence). This CDR3 comprises 15 residues. This chain's CDR3 is CASSLETEYNQPQHF. As DNA, the CDR3 is TGTGCCAGCAGCTTAGAAACGGAATACAATCAGCCCCAGCATTTT. Full variable domain (remainder filled in from reference TRBV7-9 and TRBJ1-5): DTGVSQNPRHKITKRGQNVTFRCDPISEHNRLYWYRQTLGQGPEFLTYFQNEAQLEKSRLLSDRFSAERPKGSFSTLEIQRTEQGDSAMYLCASSLETEYNQPQHFGDGTRLSIL.

This clone has only a few counts. The genes are TRBV19 and TRBJ1-2; perhaps TRBD1 as D (5 bases). CDR1 is LNHDA, CDR2 SQIVND, per germline (reference sequence). V was cut by 0 bases and J by 7 bases, with 6 bases left in between. The CDR3 has 12 amino acids. As DNA, the CDR3 is TGTGCCAGTAGTATAGACAGGGCTGGCTACACCTTC. As protein: CASSIDRAGYTF.

The V and J genes are TRBV4-1 and TRBJ2-3; D not certain. The CDR3 runs to 14 residues. CDR1 and CDR2 (germline): MGHRA, YSYEKL. Trimming took off 1 base at V and 6 bases at J, with 11 bases between the two ends. The DNA of the CDR3 is TGCGCCAGCAGCCAAGGGCCTAGTCACGATACGCAGTATTTT. The encoded protein is CASSQGPSHDTQYF.